This is a list of T cell receptor beta chains from one sample in a study of blood T cell repertoires in COVID-19. Profiled with immunoSEQ multiplex PCR; TCRdb holds only in-frame clones, not every one. The top ten clones hold about 3.1% of a sample with around 250,000 clones, approximately 88% of them seen once. The sample comprised PBMCs or T cells enriched from blood (not recorded which). Source of these receptors: a woman aged 40 to 50 who had been exposed to COVID-19. The CDR3 runs from the conserved cysteine through the conserved F or W. Each record gives: V gene, clone size, CDR3 length, D gene, J gene, CDR3 protein, CDR3 DNA. D genes are given only for firm matches. Only part of the rows carry a size: once, few, many, or a class if the clone is expanded.

V gene: TRBV24-1
clone size: -
CDR3 length: 15
D gene: -
J gene: TRBJ1-2
CDR3 protein: CATSPPGEGVDGYTF
CDR3 DNA: TGTGCCACCAGCCCCCCTGGGGAGGGAGTAGATGGCTACACCTTC

V gene: TRBV6-4
clone size: few
CDR3 length: 16
D gene: -
J gene: TRBJ1-6
CDR3 protein: CASNSQSNSRGSPLHF
CDR3 DNA: TGTGCCAGCAACTCTCAGAGCAACAGTAGGGGGTCACCCCTCCACTTT

V gene: TRBV6-5
clone size: -
CDR3 length: 14
D gene: -
J gene: TRBJ1-1
CDR3 protein: CASRQGILSTEAFF
CDR3 DNA: TGTGCCAGCAGACAGGGAATCCTTAGTACTGAAGCTTTCTTT

V gene: TRBV7-8
clone size: -
CDR3 length: 16
D gene: TRBD2
J gene: TRBJ2-2
CDR3 protein: CASTLRAGGYTGELFF
CDR3 DNA: TGTGCCAGCACACTCCGAGCGGGAGGGTACACCGGGGAGCTGTTTTTT

V gene: TRBV7-2
clone size: -
CDR3 length: 14
D gene: -
J gene: TRBJ1-1
CDR3 protein: CASSPRPGGTEAFF
CDR3 DNA: TGTGCCAGCAGCCCACGGCCGGGAGGGACTGAAGCTTTCTTT

V gene: TRBV7-9
clone size: -
CDR3 length: 11
D gene: -
J gene: TRBJ1-1
CDR3 protein: CASSLGQEAFF
CDR3 DNA: TGTGCCAGCAGCTTAGGGCAGGAAGCTTTCTTT

V gene: TRBV3-1/TRBV3-2
clone size: -
CDR3 length: 13
D gene: -
J gene: TRBJ2-5
CDR3 protein: CASSPGQAETQYF
CDR3 DNA: TGTGCCAGCAGCCCTGGGCAGGCGGAGACCCAGTACTTC

V gene: TRBV5-1
clone size: -
CDR3 length: 14
D gene: -
J gene: TRBJ1-1
CDR3 protein: CASSFGTGNTEAFF
CDR3 DNA: TGCGCCAGCAGCTTCGGAACAGGGAACACTGAAGCTTTCTTT

V gene: TRBV4-2
clone size: -
CDR3 length: 15
D gene: -
J gene: TRBJ1-4
CDR3 protein: CASSHAEGSNEKLFF
CDR3 DNA: TGTGCCAGCAGCCACGCGGAGGGGTCTAATGAAAAACTGTTTTTT

V gene: TRBV7-9
clone size: -
CDR3 length: 14
D gene: TRBD1
J gene: TRBJ1-2
CDR3 protein: CASSFLDRGYGYTF
CDR3 DNA: TGTGCCAGCAGCTTTCTGGACAGGGGTTATGGCTACACCTTC

V gene: TRBV7-3
clone size: once
CDR3 length: 14
D gene: -
J gene: TRBJ1-1
CDR3 protein: CASSLSGRGAEAFF
CDR3 DNA: TGTGCCAGCAGCTTATCGGGCAGGGGTGCTGAAGCTTTCTTT

V gene: TRBV28
clone size: -
CDR3 length: 12
D gene: -
J gene: TRBJ1-2
CDR3 protein: CASKQGGGGYTF
CDR3 DNA: TGTGCCAGCAAACAGGGTGGTGGGGGCTACACCTTC

V gene: TRBV3-1/TRBV3-2
clone size: -
CDR3 length: 15
D gene: -
J gene: TRBJ2-3
CDR3 protein: CASSQVQGPGDTQYF
CDR3 DNA: TGTGCCAGCAGCCAAGTGCAGGGGCCGGGAGATACGCAGTATTTT

V gene: TRBV13
clone size: -
CDR3 length: 13
D gene: -
J gene: TRBJ2-5
CDR3 protein: CASSLGQQETQYF
CDR3 DNA: TGTGCCAGCAGCTTAGGACAGCAAGAGACCCAGTACTTC

V gene: TRBV2
clone size: -
CDR3 length: 13
D gene: -
J gene: TRBJ2-2
CDR3 protein: CASRPSGPGELFF
CDR3 DNA: TGTGCCAGCAGGCCCAGCGGGCCCGGGGAGCTGTTTTTT

V gene: TRBV28
clone size: -
CDR3 length: 12
D gene: -
J gene: TRBJ2-7
CDR3 protein: CAIQGSSVEQYF
CDR3 DNA: TGTGCCATCCAGGGTTCGTCGGTCGAGCAGTACTTC

V gene: TRBV5-1
clone size: -
CDR3 length: 15
D gene: -
J gene: TRBJ1-1
CDR3 protein: CASSLEGRGNTEAFF
CDR3 DNA: TGTGCCAGCAGCTTGGAAGGCAGGGGAAACACTGAAGCTTTCTTT

V gene: TRBV3-1/TRBV3-2
clone size: -
CDR3 length: 12
D gene: -
J gene: TRBJ2-1
CDR3 protein: CASSQTEAEQFF
CDR3 DNA: TGTGCCAGCAGCCAGACAGAGGCTGAGCAGTTCTTC

V gene: TRBV5-4
clone size: -
CDR3 length: 16
D gene: TRBD2
J gene: TRBJ2-1
CDR3 protein: CASSEGLAGGQDEQFF
CDR3 DNA: TGTGCCAGCAGCGAGGGACTAGCGGGGGGGCAGGATGAGCAGTTCTTC

V gene: TRBV27
clone size: few
CDR3 length: 13
D gene: -
J gene: TRBJ2-1
CDR3 protein: CASSLLNTNEQFF
CDR3 DNA: TGTGCCAGCAGTTTACTAAATACCAATGAGCAGTTCTTC

V gene: TRBV7-2
clone size: -
CDR3 length: 14
D gene: -
J gene: TRBJ2-5
CDR3 protein: CASSLSRQGETQYF
CDR3 DNA: TGTGCCAGCAGCTTAAGTCGTCAGGGAGAGACCCAGTACTTC

V gene: TRBV7-9
clone size: -
CDR3 length: 14
D gene: -
J gene: TRBJ1-2
CDR3 protein: CASSLQEEGYGYTF
CDR3 DNA: TGTGCCAGCAGCTTACAAGAGGAGGGCTATGGCTACACCTTC

V gene: TRBV11-2
clone size: once
CDR3 length: 14
D gene: -
J gene: TRBJ2-7
CDR3 protein: CASSLDSAGYEQYF
CDR3 DNA: TGTGCCAGCAGCTTAGACTCTGCGGGTTACGAGCAGTACTTC